This TCR beta chain appears in the sequencing data of a study of beta chain features in type 1 diabetes. A few counts support this clone. Reverse transcribing all isolated RNA meant expressed TCRB transcripts were sequenced. Clones were read by immunoSEQ multiplex PCR, and TCRdb kept only the in-frame ones, dropping some. Among about 150,000 clones listed, approximately 8.1% were seen once. The CDR3 contains 17 residues. V was clipped by 0 bases and J by 0 bases, with 15 bases between them. Germline CDR1 is SGDLS and CDR2 is YYNGEE. V is TRBV9 and J is TRBJ2-5; TRBD2 is a possible D gene (5 bases). Sequencing used central memory CD4+ T cells from blood. The source of this sequence is a man aged 18 to 29 in good health. The CDR3: CASSVEGTGRYQETQYF. The CDR3 DNA sequence: TGTGCCAGCAGCGTAGAAGGAACGGGGAGATACCAAGAGACCCAGTACTTC.